A selection of T cell receptor beta chains follows, all from one sample in a study of T cell responses to AZD1222 COVID-19 vaccine. Assay: immunoSEQ multiplex PCR; the TCRdb copy retains only in-frame clones and omits some. This table holds 160,000 or so clones, about nine tenths found once. The sequenced sample was peripheral blood, obtained after recovery from COVID-19. The source of these receptors is an adult who had recovered from COVID-19. The CDR3 runs from the conserved cysteine through the conserved F or W. Fields, in order: J gene, D gene, clone size, V gene, CDR3 DNA, CDR3 protein. The D gene is left open where the match is weak. The size entry is marked missing in some rows and otherwise reads once, few, many or a size class.

>TRBJ2-1|-|-|TRBV21-1
TGTGCCAGCAGCACCGGACAGGGGGCCAATGAGCAGTTCTTC
CASSTGQGANEQFF
>TRBJ2-7|TRBD2|-|TRBV7-2
TGTGCCAGCAGCTTAATAGCGGGGCAAACCTACGAGCAGTACTTC
CASSLIAGQTYEQYF
>TRBJ1-5|TRBD1|-|TRBV6-2/TRBV6-3
TGTGCCAGCAGTCCGGACAGGGGATGGCAGCCCCAGCATTTT
CASSPDRGWQPQHF
>TRBJ2-5|TRBD2|-|TRBV3-1/TRBV3-2
TGTGCCAGCAGCCAACAATTTAGGACTAGCGGGGGGCAAGAGACCCAGTACTTC
CASSQQFRTSGGQETQYF
>TRBJ1-1|TRBD1|-|TRBV11-2
TGTGCCAGCAGCGCCAGGACAGGGCCTGAAGCTTTCTTT
CASSARTGPEAFF
>TRBJ2-7|TRBD1|-|TRBV5-4
TGTGCCAGCAGCCGTGACAGGGTCGACGAGCAGTACTTC
CASSRDRVDEQYF
>TRBJ1-2|-|-|TRBV3-1/TRBV3-2
TGTGCCAGCAGCCAAGAGGGAGGGTATGGCTACACCTTC
CASSQEGGYGYTF
>TRBJ2-3|TRBD2|-|TRBV7-6
TGTGCCAGCAGCTTAGGGGTAGCGGGGGGCTCAGATACGCAGTATTTT
CASSLGVAGGSDTQYF
>TRBJ1-4|-|-|TRBV27
TGTGCCAGCAGTTTACAGGGTTCGAGTGAAAAACTGTTTTTT
CASSLQGSSEKLFF
>TRBJ1-1|TRBD1|-|TRBV5-4
TGTGCCAGCAGCTTGGGCAGGGGGTCGTACACTGAAGCTTTCTTT
CASSLGRGSYTEAFF
>TRBJ1-2|TRBD1|-|TRBV7-6
TGTGCCAGCAGCCATCGGGGGGACAGTTCTAACTATGGCTACACCTTC
CASSHRGDSSNYGYTF
>TRBJ2-2|-|once|TRBV5-1
TGCGCCAGCAGCCCGAGGCCAAGACAGAACACCGGGGAGCTGTTTTTT
CASSPRPRQNTGELFF
>TRBJ2-1|TRBD2|-|TRBV11-2
TGTGCCAGCAGCCGCGGGGCCAGCGGGAGTATTGAGCAGTTCTTC
CASSRGASGSIEQFF
>TRBJ2-1|TRBD2|-|TRBV6-5
TGTGCCAGCAGGCTTCCTGGGGGGGCCTACAATGAGCAGTTCTTC
CASRLPGGAYNEQFF
>TRBJ1-3|-|-|TRBV18
TGTGCCAGCTCACCCGGGAGGGAAAACACCATATATTTT
CASSPGRENTIYF
>TRBJ1-2|-|once|TRBV27
TGTGCCAGCAGTTTATCGGGGTCTGGCTACACCTTC
CASSLSGSGYTF
>TRBJ1-5|-|few|TRBV2
TGTGCCAGCGGGCAGAACCAGCCCCAGCATTTT
CASGQNQPQHF